The 30 T cell receptor beta chains below come from one sample, sequenced in a study of CD8+ T cells in alopecia areata. cDNA reverse transcribed from extracted RNA served as the sequencing template. Data came from immunoSEQ multiplex PCR; TCRdb stores just in-frame clones and leaves some out. The profile shows roughly 200,000 clones, approximately 45% of them singletons. The treatment: oral pan-JAK inhibitor, 5-10 mg twice daily. The specimen comprised CD4+ T cells sorted from blood, sampled at approximately week 39, from a patient treated with tofacitinib. These receptors came from a human donor with alopecia areata.

This clone came up a few times. The chain links TRBV11-2 to TRBJ2-1, with 11 bases that match TRBD2. Trimming took 5 bases from V and 8 from J; bases not matched to a gene: 11. The CDR3 consists of 16 residues. The germline V gene encodes CDR1 SGHAT and CDR2 FQNNGV. For the CDR3, the DNA is TGTGCCAGCAGCCCAGGTTGGCTAGCGGGAGGCGATGAGCAGTTCTTC. Translated: CASSPGWLAGGDEQFF. The whole variable domain, remainder taken from reference TRBV11-2 and TRBJ2-1, is EAGVAQSPRYKIIEKRQSVAFWCNPISGHATLYWYQQILGQGPKLLIQFQNNGVVDDSQLPKDRFSAERLKGVDSTLKIQPAKLEDSAVYLCASSPGWLAGGDEQFFGPGTRLTVL.

The chain carries TRBV21-1 and TRBJ2-1; TRBD2, the D gene given by the table, was not confirmed from the DNA. TRBV21-1 is tagged as a pseudogene. The CDR3 extends over 15 amino acids. The CDR3 loop is CASTRGTRPLNEQFF. DNA for the CDR3: TGTGCCAGCACGCGGGGGACTAGACCACTCAATGAGCAGTTCTTC.

This clone came up a few times. V usage is TRBV29-1 and J usage is TRBJ1-2, with D unresolved. This CDR3 is built from 9 residues. Germline-derived CDR1 and CDR2 are SQVTM and ANQGSEA. The ends were cut back, 3 bases at V and 8 bases at J, with 4 bases in the middle. The CDR3 bases are TGCAGCGTTGACAAAGGCTACACCTTC. Translating gives CSVDKGYTF.

This chain connects TRBV11-2 to TRBJ2-3, with TRBD2 matching 8 bases. Per the germline V gene, CDR1 is SGHAT and CDR2 is FQNNGV. The CDR3 spans 16 residues. V trimming: 4 bases; J trimming: 3 bases; junction bases outside the gene matches: 9. CDR3 bases: TGTGCCAGCAGCTATTTCACTAGCGGAACTACAGATACGCAGTATTTT. Its protein is CASSYFTSGTTDTQYF. The variable domain in full, with the rest retrieved from reference TRBV11-2 and TRBJ2-3, is EAGVAQSPRYKIIEKRQSVAFWCNPISGHATLYWYQQILGQGPKLLIQFQNNGVVDDSQLPKDRFSAERLKGVDSTLKIQPAKLEDSAVYLCASSYFTSGTTDTQYFGPGTRLTVL.

This chain links TRBV29-1 with TRBJ2-2; D not certain. Per germline, CDR1 SQVTM and CDR2 ANQGSEA. The CDR3 length is 12 residues. Trimming removed 3 bases from V and 6 bases from J, with 8 bases in between. The CDR3 loop is CSVEPSAGELFF. CDR3 DNA sequence: TGCAGCGTTGAGCCCTCCGCCGGGGAGCTGTTTTTT.

The gene calls are TRBV20-1 and TRBJ2-1; no reliable D call. The CDR3 is made up of 10 amino acids. V was clipped by 0 bases and J by 15 bases, with 9 bases between them. Germline values: CDR1 DFQATT, CDR2 SNEGSKA (reference sequence). This CDR3 reads CSARDGHGFF. The CDR3, as DNA: TGCAGTGCTAGAGATGGTCACGGGTTCTTC.

This clone has only a few counts. The V call is TRBV19, the J call TRBJ1-5, with D hard to call. This CDR3 spans 13 amino acids. Trimming cost V 10 bases and J 1 base, with 11 bases left between them. Germline V gene lookup returns CDR1 LNHDA and CDR2 SQIVND (reference sequence). CDR3: CATHGRSNQPQHF. The CDR3 bases are TGTGCCACCCATGGGCGGAGCAATCAGCCCCAGCATTTT.

The chain uses TRBV7-2 and TRBJ2-5, with 9 bases lining up with TRBD2. The CDR3 sequence is 17 residues long. V shed 5 bases and J 5 bases; nucleotides not matched to a gene: 15. The germline gives CDR1 SGHTA, CDR2 FQGNSA. In DNA, the CDR3 is TGTGCCAGCAGCGTGAATGGCATAGCGGGAGTAGGGGAGACCCAGTACTTC. Its translation is CASSVNGIAGVGETQYF. Combining the CDR3 with reference TRBV7-2 and TRBJ2-5 gives the whole variable domain GAGVSQSPSNKVTEKGKDVELRCDPISGHTALYWYRQSLGQGLEFLIYFQGNSAPDKSGLPSDRFSAERTGGSVSTLTIQRTQQEDSAVYLCASSVNGIAGVGETQYFGPGTRLLVL.

The chain has TRBV7-9 and TRBJ1-3, with D maybe TRBD1 (5 bases). Germline lookup yields CDR1 SEHNR and CDR2 FQNEAQ (reference sequence). Trimming left V 8 bases short and J 3 bases short, with 20 bases between. This CDR3 has 16 residues. The CDR3 here is CASGAPNPWRGNTIYF. The DNA of the CDR3 is TGTGCCAGCGGGGCGCCCAACCCTTGGCGTGGAAACACCATATATTTT.

This clone was counted a few times. Sequence at one end of the junction differs from germline and may be a read error. This chain links TRBV18 with TRBJ2-1; TRBD2 aligns across 8 bases. CDR3 size: 12 residues. Germline CDR1 KGHSH, CDR2 LQKENI. The CDR3 sequence: CASSPPGLVQLF. The CDR3 DNA reads TGTGCCAGCTCGCCCCCGGGACTAGTTCAGCTCTTC. Full variable domain (missing parts from reference TRBV18 and TRBJ2-1): NAGVMQNPRHLVRRRGQEARLRCSPMKGHSHVYWYRQLPEEGLKFMVYLQKENIIDESGMPKERFSAEFPKEGPSILRIQQVVRGDSAAYFCASSPPGLVQLFGPGTRLTVL.

This clone was counted between two and nine times. DNA for the CDR3: TGTGCCAGCAGTTTATACCATTCCGGCGGGACTAGCGGTCAATTCTACGAGCAGTACTTC. Its translation is CASSLYHSGGTSGQFYEQYF. The chain links TRBV28 to TRBJ2-7; 11 bases line up with TRBD2. This CDR3 is built from 20 residues. Germline V CDR1 and CDR2: MDHEN, SYDVKM. Unmatched junction bases numbered 17, after V lost 1 base and J lost 3 bases.

This clone came up once. The genes are TRBV7-2 and TRBJ2-1; D call uncertain. V lost 4 bases and J lost 7, with 11 bases in between. Per the germline V gene, CDR1 is SGHTA and CDR2 is FQGNSA. This CDR3 has 13 residues. DNA for the CDR3: TGTGCCAGCAGCTCATTCGGCCCTAATGAGCAGTTCTTC. Its translation: CASSSFGPNEQFF.

V gene TRBV29-1 combines with J gene TRBJ2-5; D perhaps matches TRBD2 (5 bases). Germline V CDR1 and CDR2: SQVTM, ANQGSEA. The CDR3 runs to 14 residues. The V end was cut by 4 bases, the J end by 2 bases, with 14 bases between. The CDR3 sequence: CSVVRGPQQETQYF. CDR3 DNA: TGCAGCGTTGTCCGAGGGCCCCAACAAGAGACCCAGTACTTC.

The chain couples TRBV6-5 to TRBJ2-7; TRBD1 matches 7 bases. The germline CDR1 and CDR2 sequences are MNHEY and SVGAGI. Unmatched junction bases numbered 5, after V lost 7 bases and J lost 2 bases. This CDR3 contains 13 residues. The CDR3 bases are TGTGCCAGCACGGGGACAGAAACCTACGAGCAGTACTTC. Translating gives CASTGTETYEQYF.

This rearrangement joins TRBV5-1 to TRBJ2-6; possibly TRBD1 for D (6 bases). Germline-derived CDR1 and CDR2 are SGHRS and YFSETQ. This CDR3 region has 15 residues. V was trimmed by 6 bases and J by 0 bases, leaving 10 bases between them. For the CDR3, the DNA is TGCGCCAGCAACAGGGCTGTCTCTGGGGCCAACGTCCTGACTTTC. Its protein product is CASNRAVSGANVLTF.

The chain links TRBV4-3 to TRBJ2-1; 12 positions match TRBD2. The CDR3 is 16 amino acids. Germline CDR1 is LGHNA and CDR2 is YSLEER. Losses at the gene ends were 1 base for V and 12 bases for J; bases not matched to a gene: 10. The CDR3 protein is CASSQARTSGAPRQFF. Here the CDR3 DNA reads TGCGCCAGCAGCCAAGCCAGGACTAGCGGGGCACCAAGGCAGTTCTTC.

The rearrangement uses TRBV5-1 and TRBJ1-4, with D uncertain. This CDR3 comprises 14 residues. In germline, CDR1 is SGHRS, CDR2 YFSETQ. V was shortened by 5 bases and J by 0 bases, with 8 bases between the two germline ends. The CDR3 DNA reads as TGCGCCAGCAGTCACTCTGCAACTAATGAAAAACTGTTTTTT. Residues: CASSHSATNEKLFF.

The chain is built from TRBV7-9 and TRBJ2-5; 13 bases are shared with TRBD2. The CDR3 totals 18 residues. V lost 4 bases and J lost 2; bases outside the gene matches: 10. Germline-derived CDR1 and CDR2 are SEHNR and FQNEAQ (reference sequence). DNA of the CDR3: TGTGCCAGCAGCTCCGACAGGGGGACTAGCGGGAAGCAAGAGACCCAGTACTTC. This gives the protein CASSSDRGTSGKQETQYF.

About this clone itself: At one end, the junction sequence differs from germline, possibly due to a read error. The gene calls are TRBV7-7 and TRBJ2-5; no clear D. The CDR3 sequence is 13 residues long. Per germline, CDR1 SSHAT and CDR2 FNYEAQ (reference sequence). The CDR3 region has the DNA TGTGCTAGCAGCTTAGCAGTGGCAGAGACCCAGTACTTC. Translating gives CASSLAVAETQYF.

A single count supports this clone. CDR3 residues: CASRASRFSSYNEQFF. CDR3 DNA sequence: TGTGCCAGCAGGGCTAGCCGATTTTCCTCCTACAATGAGCAGTTCTTC. The genes are TRBV13 and TRBJ2-1; possibly TRBD2 for D (5 bases). This CDR3 comprises 16 residues. Germline CDR1 and CDR2: PRHDT and FYEKMQ (reference sequence). Trimming took 6 bases from V and 0 from J, leaving 15 bases between them.

This clone was picked up many times. The chain employs TRBV9 and TRBJ2-3; the D call may be TRBD1 or TRBD2 (7 bases each). This CDR3 is 16 amino acids long. From germline, CDR1 is SGDLS and CDR2 YYNGEE. V was shortened by 0 bases and J by 4 bases, with 15 bases between the two germline ends. CDR3 DNA sequence: TGTGCCAGCAGCGTAGATCCAGGGGGGGAAGCAGATACGCAGTATTTT. Translation gives CASSVDPGGEADTQYF.

This clone was observed a few times. The chain has TRBV29-1 and TRBJ2-7, with D possibly TRBD2 on 6 matching bases. The germline CDR1 and CDR2 sequences are SQVTM and ANQGSEA. Trimming cost V 5 bases and J 0 bases, with 17 bases left between them. This CDR3 spans 15 amino acids. CDR3 sequence: CSVSVDGGFSYEQYF. The CDR3 region has the DNA TGCAGCGTTTCCGTAGACGGGGGATTCTCCTACGAGCAGTACTTC.

In its sample, this clone was seen once. V and J are TRBV6-6 and TRBJ2-7; 10 bases map to TRBD2. There are 15 residues in the CDR3. Germline CDR1 is MNHNY and CDR2 is SVGAGI (reference sequence). J lost 2 bases, V lost 4 bases, and 5 bases had no gene match. Here the CDR3 reads CASSSALAGTYEQYF. CDR3 sequence (DNA): TGTGCCAGCAGTTCCGCACTAGCGGGAACCTACGAGCAGTACTTC.

This clone was counted between two and nine times. The chain has TRBV5-1 and TRBJ1-4; 8 bases are a match to TRBD1. The CDR3 length is 14 residues. V lost 1 base, J lost 8 bases, and 4 bases stayed unmatched. Per the germline V gene, CDR1 is SGHRS and CDR2 is YFSETQ. The CDR3 DNA reads TGCGCCAGCAGCTTGAGGACAGGGAAGGAAAAACTGTTTTTT. It translates to CASSLRTGKEKLFF.

This clone showed up just a few times. The V call is TRBV7-9, the J call TRBJ2-3; D unclear. Deletions cut 10 bases from V and 2 bases from J, with 10 bases between. The germline V gene encodes CDR1 SEHNR and CDR2 FQNEAQ (reference sequence). This CDR3 region has 12 residues. This CDR3 is CATTTVTDTQYF. In nucleotides, the CDR3 is TGTGCCACCACGACGGTCACAGATACGCAGTATTTT.

The sample holds a few counts of this clone. The rearrangement links TRBV7-8 to TRBJ1-2, with a tentative D call TRBD1 (5 bases). Germline CDR1 SGHVS, CDR2 FQNEAQ. V lost 4 bases and J lost 6, with 18 bases in between. There are 15 residues in the CDR3. CDR3 nucleotide sequence: TGTGCCAGCAGCTACTTAGGGGCGGGGAGAAATGGCTACACCTTC. This translates into CASSYLGAGRNGYTF.

A few counts support this clone. The chain carries TRBV28 and TRBJ1-2; maybe TRBD1 (5 bases). CDR1 is MDHEN, CDR2 SYDVKM, per germline. The CDR3 consists of 13 residues. Trimming took 2 bases from V and 5 from J, leaving 9 bases between them. The CDR3 sequence is CASSLQGVYGYTF. Written as DNA, the CDR3 is TGTGCCAGCAGTTTACAGGGAGTTTATGGCTACACCTTC.

The genes are TRBV4-2 and TRBJ2-7; 12 nucleotides match TRBD2. CDR1 is LGHNA and CDR2 is YNFKEQ in the germline V gene. The CDR3 has 15 residues. V shed 4 bases and J 0 bases; nucleotides not matched to a gene: 1. The CDR3 region has the DNA TGTGCCAGCAGCCGGACTAGCGGGACCTCCTACGAGCAGTACTTC. It translates to CASSRTSGTSYEQYF.

The gene calls are TRBV5-1 and TRBJ2-4; D may be TRBD2 (6 bases). V dropped 0 bases and J dropped 6 bases, with 16 bases sitting between them. Germline loops: CDR1 SGHRS, CDR2 YFSETQ. The CDR3 has 16 residues. The CDR3 loop reads CASSLEGGAGPNIQYF. CDR3 sequence (DNA): TGCGCCAGCAGCTTGGAGGGCGGGGCGGGCCCAAACATTCAGTACTTC.

The V and J genes are TRBV27 and TRBJ2-6; 8 positions agree with TRBD1. The CDR3 consists of 15 residues. V shed 5 bases and J 6 bases; nucleotides not matched to a gene: 6. In germline, CDR1 is MNHEY, CDR2 SMNVEV (reference sequence). CDR3 protein: CASSEQGVLANVLTF. CDR3 DNA: TGTGCCAGCAGTGAACAGGGGGTTTTGGCCAACGTCCTGACTTTC.